These 17 T cell receptor beta chains originate from one sample sequenced in a study of identical twins (dated by TCRdb to 2016 to 2018). Libraries were constructed by 5' RACE. Reads for this sample came from an Illumina HiSeq 2000. TCRdb passed the public sequencing reads through fastp at Q25 and MiXCR, retaining productive beta sequences. Here each entry gathers all rows of one CDR3 protein and keeps the most common genes and DNA. Recorded for this sample are 750,000 to 950,000 distinct CDR3 sequences; roughly an eighth of them occurred a single time. Clones ranked in the top ten supply around 1.6% of the sample. The data also belong to a second study, concerning yellow fever vaccine responses in identical twins.

Material for sequencing was PBMCs. These receptors all stem from a woman aged 18 to 35 in good health.

This clonotype was counted a few times. The rearrangement joins TRBV5-1 to TRBJ1-1; D is undetermined. V lost 4 bases, J lost 0 bases, and 10 bases lay in between. The germline V gene has CDR1 SGHRS and CDR2 YFSETQ. This CDR3 contains 14 residues. As DNA, the CDR3 is TGCGCCAGCAGCCTCAGGCCCATGAACACTGAAGCTTTCTTT. The encoded protein is CASSLRPMNTEAFF.

CDR3 amino acids: CASTRGHNEQFF. In nucleotides, the CDR3 is TGTGCCAGCACAAGGGGGCACAATGAGCAGTTCTTC. This chain links TRBV2 with TRBJ2-1; 7 nucleotides align to TRBD1. The trim removed 7 bases at V and 5 bases at J, leaving 2 bases unmatched. CDR1 and CDR2 from the germline V gene are SNHLY and FYNNEI. The CDR3 extends over 12 amino acids.

The CDR3, as DNA: TGTGCCAGCAGTTTTTCGGGAGGGTCGAGCACTGAAGCTTTCTTT. Its protein is CASSFSGGSSTEAFF. V is TRBV12-3 or TRBV12-4 and J is TRBJ1-1; D is undetermined. This CDR3 is 15 amino acids long. Trimming took off 3 bases at V and 4 bases at J, with 15 bases between the two ends.

The V and J genes are TRBV28 and TRBJ2-2; TRBD2 agrees at 12 bases. The CDR3 length is 16 residues. The J segment lost 6 bases and the V segment lost 5 bases, leaving 7 bases of the junction unmatched. Germline assignment: CDR1 MDHEN and CDR2 SYDVKM. The CDR3 DNA is TGTGCCAGCAGTACTAGCGGGGGGTTGAAGGCCGGGGAGCTGTTTTTT. This translates into CASSTSGGLKAGELFF.

This clonotype was seen only a few times. The V call is TRBV27, the J call TRBJ2-2; the D gene is possibly TRBD1 (6 bases). Trimming shortened V by 5 bases and J by 7 bases, and 14 bases separated the two germline ends. The CDR3 is 14 residues long. Germline V lookup: CDR1 MNHEY, CDR2 SMNVEV (reference sequence). The CDR3 region has the DNA TGTGCCAGCAGTATGTCAGGGGCTGGCGGGGAGCTGTTTTTT. Protein sequence: CASSMSGAGGELFF.

The chain combines TRBV10-3 with TRBJ1-5, with D possibly being TRBD1 (5 bases). This CDR3 region has 15 residues. Germline CDR1 is ENHRY and CDR2 is SYGVKD. The germline V and J ends were trimmed by 4 bases and 6 bases, with 16 bases remaining between them. The CDR3 protein is CAISALQGVGQPQHF. For the CDR3, the DNA is TGTGCCATCAGTGCCCTCCAGGGAGTCGGTCAGCCCCAGCATTTT.

This clonotype was detected a few times. V and J are TRBV5-6 and TRBJ2-3; D is possibly TRBD2 (5 bases). From germline, CDR1 is SGHDT and CDR2 YYEEEE. The CDR3 loop spans 14 amino acids. V lost 0 bases to trimming and J lost 8 bases, with 13 bases between them. CDR3 sequence (DNA): TGTGCCAGCAGCTTGGAGCGAGGGAGTGCTACGCAGTATTTT. Its protein product is CASSLERGSATQYF.

This clonotype was observed a handful of times. The rearrangement joins TRBV29-1 to TRBJ2-1, with TRBD2 matching over 7 bases. The ends lost 4 bases at V and 3 bases at J; junction bases unmatched: 6. CDR3 length equals 14 residues. Germline CDR1 and CDR2: SQVTM and ANQGSEA. The DNA of the CDR3 is TGCAGCGTTGGGGGGGACTATAACTACAATGAGCAGTTCTTC. It is translated as CSVGGDYNYNEQFF.

This clonotype turned up a few times. This chain uses TRBV7-6 with TRBJ2-2; perhaps TRBD1 as D (6 bases). Trimming left V 5 bases short and J 4 bases short, with 23 bases between. Germline assignment: CDR1 SGHVS and CDR2 FNYEAQ. The CDR3 runs to 18 residues. The CDR3 DNA follows: TGTGCCAGCAGCACGCCCCCGGGACAAGACGGTAGCACCGGGGAGCTGTTTTTT. This encodes CASSTPPGQDGSTGELFF. The whole variable domain, remainder taken from reference TRBV7-6 and TRBJ2-2, is GAGVSQSPRYKVTKRGQDVALRCDPISGHVSLYWYRQALGQGPEFLTYFNYEAQQDKSGLPNDRFSAERPEGSISTLTIQRTEQRDSAMYRCASSTPPGQDGSTGELFFGEGSRLTVL.

The chain has TRBV4-1 and TRBJ2-2, with D perhaps assigned TRBD1 or TRBD2 (5 bases each). Trimming cost V 0 bases and J 6 bases, with 11 bases left between them. In germline, CDR1 is MGHRA, CDR2 YSYEKL. The CDR3 has 15 amino acids. DNA for the CDR3: TGCGCCAGCAGCCAAGAGAGGGGACGGGCCGGGGAGCTGTTTTTT. Its protein product is CASSQERGRAGELFF.

This clonotype was picked up a small number of times. V and J are TRBV12-3 or TRBV12-4 and TRBJ2-1; TRBD1 aligns across 8 bases. The V and J ends lost 5 bases and 10 bases, in that order; junction bases with no gene match: 13. CDR3 length equals 15 residues. The CDR3 protein is CASSADRGISAEQFF. The CDR3 DNA follows: TGTGCCAGCAGTGCAGACAGGGGCATCTCGGCGGAGCAGTTCTTC.

This clonotype was detected a few times. The rearrangement uses TRBV5-6 and TRBJ2-3, with 7 positions matching TRBD1. This CDR3 is 15 amino acids long. Trimming cost V 4 bases and J 2 bases; bases outside gene matches: 7. Germline loops: CDR1 SGHDT, CDR2 YYEEEE. CDR3 loop: CASSPDRAYTDTQYF. CDR3 nucleotides: TGTGCCAGCAGCCCCGACAGGGCGTACACAGATACGCAGTATTTT. Looking up the rest from reference TRBV5-6 and TRBJ2-3 gives the full variable domain: DAGVTQSPTHLIKTRGQQVTLRCSPKSGHDTVSWYQQALGQGPQFIFQYYEEEERQRGNFPDRFSGHQFPNYSSELNVNALLLGDSALYLCASSPDRAYTDTQYFGPGTRLTVL.

This clonotype came up a few times. The rearrangement uses TRBV7-9 and TRBJ2-7, with 7 bases that match TRBD1. The length of the CDR3 is 15 residues. The germline V gene has CDR1 SEHNR and CDR2 FQNEAQ (reference sequence). V was clipped by 10 bases and J by 1 base; unmatched bases: 13. DNA for the CDR3: TGTGCCAAAAGGGGTGAGGGACAGTTTTCCTACGAGCAGTACGTC. Translated, it gives CAKRGEGQFSYEQYV.

This clonotype was picked up a small number of times. V usage is TRBV6-5 and J usage is TRBJ2-7, with 7 positions matching TRBD1. Germline CDR1 is MNHEY and CDR2 is SVGAGI. With V trimmed by 4 bases and J by 2 bases, 8 bases remained unmatched. This CDR3 has 15 residues. The CDR3 spells CASSWGQLRTYEQYF. In DNA, the CDR3 is TGTGCCAGCAGTTGGGGACAGTTACGTACCTACGAGCAGTACTTC.

This clonotype came up a few times. The gene calls are TRBV2 and TRBJ2-1; 11 bases line up with TRBD2. The CDR3 runs to 12 residues. The germline V gene encodes CDR1 SNHLY and CDR2 FYNNEI. Trimming cost V 11 bases and J 8 bases; bases outside gene matches: 5. In DNA form, the CDR3 reads TGTGCCCGGGGACTAGCGGTACATGAGCAGTTCTTC. Protein: CARGLAVHEQFF.

The sample holds many counts of this clonotype. The chain has TRBV15 and TRBJ2-1; D uncertain. V gave up 5 bases and J gave up 0 bases, with 11 bases separating them. Germline V gene data show CDR1 as LNHNV and CDR2 as YYDKDF (reference sequence). The CDR3 contains 15 residues. Written as DNA, the CDR3 is TGTGCCACCAGCTCTGCGAAGAGCTCCTACAATGAGCAGTTCTTC. It specifies CATSSAKSSYNEQFF. The full variable domain, in which reference TRBV15 and TRBJ2-1 provide the parts outside the CDR3, is DAMVIQNPRYQVTQFGKPVTLSCSQTLNHNVMYWYQQKSSQAPKLLFHYYDKDFNNEADTPDNFQSRRPNTSFCFLDIRSPGLGDTAMYLCATSSAKSSYNEQFFGPGTRLTVL.

This clonotype was counted a few times. This sequence joins TRBV12-3 or TRBV12-4 and TRBJ2-7; the D gene is possibly TRBD2 (6 bases). Trimming shortened V by 4 bases and J by 7 bases, and 14 bases separated the two germline ends. The CDR3 consists of 13 residues. Here the CDR3 DNA reads TGTGCCAGCAGTTCTGGAGGGGCCGGTGAGCAGTACTTC. Residues: CASSSGGAGEQYF.